Below, 27 T cell receptor beta chains from the same sample are listed, as sequenced in a study of T cells in Graves' hyperthyroidism and ophthalmopathy. Amplified TCR beta CDR3 regions derived from RNA transcripts. First-round RT-PCR with HTBI primers amplified the TCR CDR3 region. TCRdb used MiXCR to reprocess the multiplex PCR reads, holding one entry per CDR3 protein. The repertoire holds nearly 600,000 distinct CDR3 sequences, with about 14% as singletons. Sequenced input: blood. These receptors were taken from a woman aged 18-35 years with Graves' ophthalmopathy.

This clonotype showed up many times. V usage is TRBV6-5 and J usage is TRBJ2-1, with 7 positions matching TRBD1. Germline-derived CDR1 and CDR2 are MNHEY and SVGAGI. V lost 0 bases, J lost 5 bases, and 4 bases stayed unmatched. The CDR3 runs 15 residues. Written as DNA, the CDR3 is TGTGCCAGCAGTTACTCGGGACAGACACACAATGAGCAGTTCTTC. This encodes CASSYSGQTHNEQFF.

The chain carries TRBV25-1 and TRBJ2-7; weak D call: TRBD2 (5 bases). The CDR3 is 14 amino acids. CDR1 MGHDK and CDR2 SYGVNS come from the germline V gene. The ends were cut back, 1 base at V and 2 bases at J, with 9 bases in the middle. The CDR3 is CASSEWKRPYEQYF. As DNA, the CDR3 is TGTGCCAGCAGTGAATGGAAGCGGCCCTACGAGCAGTACTTC.

With regard to this clonotype: A much bigger clone sits one base away, suggesting this may be a read error. This chain links TRBV24-1 with TRBJ2-7; either TRBD1 or TRBD2 may fit D (6 bases each). Germline loops: CDR1 KGHDR, CDR2 SFDVKD. CDR3 length equals 13 residues. Written as DNA, the CDR3 is TGTGCCACCGAAGGGGGGAGCTCCTACAAGCAGTACTTC. Protein: CATEGGSSYKQYF.

This clonotype has a count of ten or more. The rearrangement uses TRBV27 and TRBJ2-1; D is possibly TRBD2 (6 bases). V was shortened by 3 bases and J by 0 bases, with 9 bases between the two germline ends. In germline, CDR1 is MNHEY, CDR2 SMNVEV (reference sequence). The CDR3 spans 15 residues. In DNA form, the CDR3 reads TGTGCCAGCAGTTTGTGGGGGGACTCCTACAATGAGCAGTTCTTC. Amino acids: CASSLWGDSYNEQFF.

This clonotype was seen at least ten times. The chain recombines TRBV7-8 with TRBJ1-2; D unclear. This CDR3 has 13 amino acids. Per germline, CDR1 SGHVS and CDR2 FQNEAQ. Trimming shortened V by 1 base and J by 4 bases, and 7 bases separated the two germline ends. The CDR3 sequence: CASSLGEGYGYTF. For the CDR3, the DNA is TGTGCCAGCAGCTTAGGGGAGGGCTATGGCTACACCTTC.

This clonotype was detected ten times or more. The chain links TRBV7-2 to TRBJ2-7; 7 bases match TRBD2. Germline V gene lookup returns CDR1 SGHTA and CDR2 FQGNSA. V trimming: 3 bases; J trimming: 1 base; junction bases outside the gene matches: 12. This CDR3 comprises 17 residues. CDR3 DNA: TGTGCCAGCAGCTTGGGGGGGACCGCAGCCGATTCCTACGAGCAGTACTTC. Its translation: CASSLGGTAADSYEQYF.

This clonotype was seen at least ten times. This rearrangement joins TRBV9 to TRBJ2-5, with D maybe TRBD1 (5 bases). The germline CDR1 and CDR2 sequences are SGDLS and YYNGEE. Trimming shortened V by 2 bases and J by 7 bases, and 12 bases separated the two germline ends. The CDR3 is 13 residues long. This CDR3 reads CASSVSGAGTQYF. Here the CDR3 DNA reads TGTGCCAGCAGCGTTAGTGGGGCAGGGACCCAGTACTTC. The variable domain in full, with the rest retrieved from reference TRBV9 and TRBJ2-5, is DSGVTQTPKHLITATGQRVTLRCSPRSGDLSVYWYQQSLDQGLQFLIQYYNGEERAKGNILERFSAQQFPDLHSELNLSSLELGDSALYFCASSVSGAGTQYFGPGTRLLVL.

This clonotype was counted at least ten times. The chain recombines TRBV6-8 with TRBJ1-5; the match to TRBD1 covers 7 bases. This CDR3 is built from 16 residues. J gave up 2 bases and V 0 bases, and 4 bases lay outside the gene matches. Germline V gene lookup returns CDR1 MNHGY and CDR2 SAAAGT. CDR3 in amino acids: CASSYSTGKGNQPQHF. The CDR3 bases are TGTGCCAGCAGTTACTCGACAGGGAAGGGCAATCAGCCCCAGCATTTT.

This clonotype was recorded many times. The chain couples TRBV27 to TRBJ2-7; D is unclear. Germline loops: CDR1 MNHEY, CDR2 SMNVEV (reference sequence). This CDR3 has 13 residues. V lost 4 bases, J lost 4 bases, and 11 bases lay in between. This chain's CDR3 is CASSSSTRYEQYF. The CDR3 nucleotides read TGTGCCAGCAGTTCCTCTACTCGATACGAGCAGTACTTC.

This clonotype was counted at least ten times. V and J are TRBV28 and TRBJ2-5; 8 nucleotides align to TRBD1. Germline values: CDR1 MDHEN, CDR2 SYDVKM. The CDR3 spans 16 residues. V lost 3 bases, J lost 5 bases, and 11 bases stayed unmatched. In nucleotides, the CDR3 is TGTGCCAGCAGTTTCGACAGGGGCCGTGGGGGGGAGACCCAGTACTTC. Residues: CASSFDRGRGGETQYF.

Notes on this clonotype: This may stem from a read error, because a much larger clone lies one nucleotide away. CDR3 loop: CAWYHPGTSGGSYEQYF. The DNA of the CDR3 is TGTGCCTGGTACCACCCCGGGACTAGCGGAGGCTCCTACGAGCAGTACTTC. This chain links TRBV30 with TRBJ2-7; 11 bases agree with TRBD2. Germline CDR1 and CDR2: GTSNPN and SVGIG (reference sequence). J was trimmed by 0 bases and V by 5 bases; bases with no gene match: 12. This CDR3 is 17 amino acids long.

As regards this clonotype: A read error may explain this, as a much larger clone is one base away. V gene TRBV6-1 combines with J gene TRBJ2-3; the D is unclear. CDR1 and CDR2 (germline): MNHNS, SASEGT. The CDR3 runs 11 residues. The ends were cut back, 10 bases at V and 1 base at J, with 6 bases in the middle. In nucleotides, the CDR3 is TGTGCCACCGGGTGCACAGATACGCAGTATTTT. It codes for CATGCTDTQYF.

There are many counts of this clonotype. The V call is TRBV3-1, the J call TRBJ2-7, with 9 bases identical to TRBD1. Germline V lookup: CDR1 LGHDT, CDR2 YNNKEL (reference sequence). The CDR3 runs 14 residues. The V segment lost 4 bases and the J segment 3 bases; nucleotides outside the gene matches: 4. This CDR3 reads CASSLGTGRYEQYF. CDR3 DNA: TGTGCCAGCAGCCTGGGGACAGGGCGCTACGAGCAGTACTTC.

The chain joins TRBV11-2 to TRBJ2-1; the D gene is possibly TRBD2 (7 bases). Germline V gives CDR1 SGHAT, CDR2 FQNNGV. V shed 5 bases and J shed 2 bases, with 22 bases lying between them. This CDR3 has 18 amino acids. The CDR3 nucleotides read TGTGCCAGCAGCCCCCCCGAGGGGGACTACCCCCCCTACAATGAGCAGTTCTTC. It specifies CASSPPEGDYPPYNEQFF.

CDR3 nucleotides: TGTGCCAGCAGCTTAGGGGACGGCCGTCCCCAGCATTTT. Its translation is CASSLGDGRPQHF. The V call is TRBV7-9, the J call TRBJ1-5; D may be TRBD1 (5 bases). Per germline, CDR1 SEHNR and CDR2 FQNEAQ (reference sequence). V was pared by 1 base and J by 10 bases, with 11 bases between. This CDR3 has 13 residues.

Many counts were recorded for this clonotype. The V and J genes are TRBV27 and TRBJ1-5; weak D call: TRBD1 (6 bases). V was clipped by 2 bases and J by 5 bases, with 13 bases between them. Germline CDR1 MNHEY, CDR2 SMNVEV (reference sequence). The CDR3 runs 15 residues. The CDR3, as DNA: TGTGCCAGCAGTTTAATGGGACACTCCTATCAGCCCCAGCATTTT. Amino acid sequence: CASSLMGHSYQPQHF.

This clonotype was detected only a few times. This sequence joins TRBV19 and TRBJ1-1, with D perhaps TRBD1 (6 bases). Germline CDR1 reads LNHDA; CDR2 reads SQIVND (reference sequence). CDR3 size: 14 residues. Trimming cost V 4 bases and J 7 bases, with 16 bases left between them. CDR3 sequence: CASSKGRGGGEAFF. The CDR3 DNA is TGTGCCAGTAGTAAGGGGCGGGGGGGCGGTGAAGCTTTCTTT. Using reference TRBV19 and TRBJ1-1 for the parts outside the CDR3, the full variable domain is DGGITQSPKYLFRKEGQNVTLSCEQNLNHDAMYWYRQDPGQGLRLIYYSQIVNDFQKGDIAEGYSVSREKKESFPLTVTSAQKNPTAFYLCASSKGRGGGEAFFGQGTRLTVV.

The chain employs TRBV12-3 or TRBV12-4 and TRBJ2-2; weak D call: TRBD1 (6 bases). The CDR3 is 18 residues long. Trimming stripped 5 bases from V and 2 bases from J, with 21 bases between. The DNA for the CDR3 is TGTGCCAGCAGTGGGCAGGGGTCGCCCCGAGGAAACACCGGGGAGCTGTTTTTT. Amino acids: CASSGQGSPRGNTGELFF.

This clonotype was counted once. This chain uses TRBV12-5 with TRBJ2-5; 8 bases agree with TRBD1. Germline values: CDR1 LGHNT, CDR2 FRNRAP. This CDR3 has 17 residues. V trimming: 2 bases; J trimming: 1 base; junction bases outside the gene matches: 9. CDR3 in DNA: TGTGCTAGTGGTTTGATACAGGGGGATGGGCCCCAAGAGACCCAGTACTTC. Translation gives CASGLIQGDGPQETQYF.

This clonotype was picked up many times. The genes are TRBV9 and TRBJ2-7, with 13 bases that match TRBD2. This CDR3 is built from 17 residues. Germline V gives CDR1 SGDLS, CDR2 YYNGEE. V lost 4 bases to trimming and J lost 3 bases; unmatched junction nucleotides: 10. The CDR3 coding sequence is TGTGCCAGCAGCCCTCACCAGGGACTAGCGGGAAGCTACGAGCAGTACTTC. Its protein product is CASSPHQGLAGSYEQYF.

There are many counts of this clonotype. This chain joins TRBV7-2 and TRBJ1-4; D may be TRBD1 (6 bases). The germline gives CDR1 SGHTA, CDR2 FQGNSA. The V end was cut by 2 bases, the J end by 3 bases, with 10 bases between. The CDR3 covers 15 residues. In nucleotides, the CDR3 is TGTGCCAGCAGCTTACAGGGGTTGGCTAATGAAAAACTGTTTTTT. It translates to CASSLQGLANEKLFF.

At least ten counts were recorded for this clonotype. The chain couples TRBV27 to TRBJ1-5; D not resolved. V was pared by 2 bases and J by 7 bases, with 9 bases between. Per the germline V gene, CDR1 is MNHEY and CDR2 is SMNVEV (reference sequence). This CDR3 is built from 13 residues. CDR3 sequence (DNA): TGTGCCAGCAGTTTAAGTGGGCCCCAGCCCCAGCATTTT. Protein: CASSLSGPQPQHF.

The chain recombines TRBV15 with TRBJ2-4; 7 bases are a match to TRBD2. The germline gives CDR1 LNHNV, CDR2 YYDKDF (reference sequence). V shed 7 bases, J shed 2 bases, and the junction held 11 bases outside the gene matches. The CDR3 totals 16 residues. This chain's CDR3 is CATKIVGGSSKNIQYF. The CDR3 nucleotides are TGTGCCACCAAGATAGTCGGGGGGAGTTCCAAAAACATTCAGTACTTC.

This clonotype has a handful of counts. The J gene is TRBJ2-7, the V gene TRBV6-2 or TRBV6-3, with TRBD2 identical over 14 bases. V dropped 4 bases and J dropped 0; count of bases not matched to a gene: 2. This CDR3 is built from 16 residues. CDR1 MNHEY and CDR2 SVGEGT come from the germline V gene. CDR3 loop: CASSSGLAGVSYEQYF. The CDR3 bases are TGTGCCAGCAGTTCGGGACTAGCGGGAGTCTCCTACGAGCAGTACTTC.

Only a few counts were recorded for this clonotype. The chain combines TRBV12-5 with TRBJ2-7; 10 positions agree with TRBD2. The germline gives CDR1 LGHNT, CDR2 FRNRAP. The CDR3 consists of 15 residues. The ends lost 5 bases at V and 2 bases at J; junction bases unmatched: 6. CDR3: CASGQKTSGPYEQYF. As DNA, the CDR3 is TGTGCTAGTGGTCAAAAGACTAGCGGGCCCTACGAGCAGTACTTC.

In its sample, this clonotype was seen many times. CDR3 in DNA: TGTGCCAGCAGCTTAGGAACTAGCGGGATATACAATGAGCAGTTCTTC. Encoded protein: CASSLGTSGIYNEQFF. V is TRBV7-9 and J is TRBJ2-1; 10 positions match TRBD2. The CDR3 is made up of 16 amino acids. The germline CDR1 and CDR2 sequences are SEHNR and FQNEAQ (reference sequence). V shed 1 base, J shed 4 bases, and the junction held 4 bases outside the gene matches. Full variable domain (remainder filled in from reference TRBV7-9 and TRBJ2-1): DTGVSQNPRHKITKRGQNVTFRCDPISEHNRLYWYRQTLGQGPEFLTYFQNEAQLEKSRLLSDRFSAERPKGSFSTLEIQRTEQGDSAMYLCASSLGTSGIYNEQFFGPGTRLTVL.

This clonotype was detected many times. This sequence joins TRBV24-1 and TRBJ2-3, with 10 bases that match TRBD2. V dropped 2 bases and J dropped 7; count of bases not matched to a gene: 11. From germline, CDR1 is KGHDR and CDR2 SFDVKD. This CDR3 has 17 residues. CDR3 region: CATSDYGNLAGANTQYF. CDR3 nucleotides: TGTGCCACCAGTGATTACGGGAATCTAGCGGGAGCGAATACGCAGTATTTT.